This T cell receptor beta chain was captured in a study of T cells after posttransplantation cyclophosphamide. Study-wide findings and caveats: After PTCy, TRB diversity resembled that of CNI/methotrexate controls. Blood and skin or GI T cell repertoires showed limited TRB overlap. Donor CD8+ memory clones often dominated recipient blood repertoires at later times.

Only in-frame clones appear in the TCRdb table, and some are missing; sequencing was by immunoSEQ multiplex PCR. The table lists roughly 30,000 clones, roughly 90% of them singletons. Points on this clone: Its antigen is not identified. Its ends do not fully match the called genes, so a read error is possible.

This CDR3 is built from 16 residues. Germline V CDR1 and CDR2: SNHLY, FYNNEI. V and J are TRBV2 and TRBJ2-7; 7 bases align to TRBD1. The specimen sequenced was PBMCs. This receptor was obtained from a woman in her thirties or forties with a blood cancer, CMV-positive, and with a related stem cell donor. CDR3 nucleotides: TGTGTCAGCAGCGGCACCCGACAGGGCAGCTCCTACGAGCAGTACTTC. Translating it yields CVSSGTRQGSSYEQYF.